The following is a T cell receptor (beta chain) sequence with its context. The CDR3 totals 13 residues. V gave up 5 bases and J gave up 4 bases, with 12 bases separating them. Germline V gives CDR1 SGDLS, CDR2 YYNGEE. In the original analysis: Estimates of nucleated cell counts were drawn from the amplification of reference gene primers. The method was immunoSEQ multiplex PCR; TCRdb's version includes in-frame clones alone and lacks a portion of them. V and J calls and clone size are given by that table; D and trimming were obtained from the DNA. The sample comprises about 160,000 clones, 90% of which are singletons, and roughly a sixth rests with the top ten. This sample stems from a study of blood T cell repertoires in COVID-19. The wider study: The United States, Italy and Spain provided the acute and convalescent COVID-19 samples. Sample material is recorded as cDNA or gDNA derived from T cells, B-cell-depleted T cells, or PBMCs.

The TCR was taken from a man aged 55-75 years with active or convalescent COVID-19. Sequencing was performed on peripheral blood. The chain joins TRBV9 to TRBJ1-2; the D is unclear. As DNA, the CDR3 is TGTGCCAGCAGAGCCGGGTTCACCTATGGCTACACCTTC. The encoded protein is CASRAGFTYGYTF.